This is a list of T cell receptor beta chains from one sample in a study of radiotherapy plus CTLA-4 blockade in lung cancer. Data came from immunoSEQ multiplex PCR; TCRdb stores just in-frame clones and leaves some out. This sample has roughly 100,000 clones, with more than 70% found just once. Sequenced here: peripheral blood, sampled from a patient treated with radiotherapy plus ipilimumab. Source of these receptors: a human donor with non-small cell lung cancer that progressed on radiotherapy plus ipilimumab. Some clones in this sample may be carry-over from other donors' samples. Each CDR3 is given with its conserved first and last residue. D genes are given only for firm matches. Clone sizes are given selectively: once, few, many, or a class where the clone is expanded.

v_call: TRBV29-1; clone_size: -; d_call: -; j_call: TRBJ2-3; cdr3_nt: TGCAGCGCAGGGGCTGCGGATACGCAGTATTTT; cdr3_aa: CSAGAADTQYF
v_call: TRBV9; clone_size: -; d_call: TRBD2; j_call: TRBJ2-3; cdr3_nt: TGTGCCAGCAGCTTAAGCGGGGGGGCCTCAGATACGCAGTATTTT; cdr3_aa: CASSLSGGASDTQYF
v_call: TRBV5-1; clone_size: -; d_call: -; j_call: TRBJ1-1; cdr3_nt: TGCGCCAGCAGCTTCCAAGGGTCGAACACTGAAGCTTTCTTT; cdr3_aa: CASSFQGSNTEAFF
v_call: TRBV15; clone_size: -; d_call: -; j_call: TRBJ1-5; cdr3_nt: TGTGCCACCAGCAGAGATCCGAATCAGCCCCAGCATTTT; cdr3_aa: CATSRDPNQPQHF
v_call: TRBV15; clone_size: once; d_call: TRBD1; j_call: TRBJ1-2; cdr3_nt: TGTGCCACCAGCAGCCTTGGGACAGATGGCTACACCTTC; cdr3_aa: CATSSLGTDGYTF
v_call: TRBV9; clone_size: -; d_call: -; j_call: TRBJ2-1; cdr3_nt: TGTGCCAGCAGCTCACTACAGGGCACTGAGCAGTTCTTC; cdr3_aa: CASSSLQGTEQFF
v_call: TRBV4-1; clone_size: -; d_call: -; j_call: TRBJ1-1; cdr3_nt: TGCGCCAGCAGCCAAAGGGACATGGGCTTCATGAACACTGAAGCTTTCTTT; cdr3_aa: CASSQRDMGFMNTEAFF
v_call: TRBV7-7; clone_size: -; d_call: -; j_call: TRBJ2-5; cdr3_nt: TGTGCTAGCAGCACCGCTCCTGCTGAGACCCAGTACTTC; cdr3_aa: CASSTAPAETQYF
v_call: TRBV5-4; clone_size: -; d_call: TRBD1; j_call: TRBJ2-6; cdr3_nt: TGTGCCAGCAGCTTGGGAGGACAGGGGGCGCTTATAGGGGCCAACGTCCTGACTTTC; cdr3_aa: CASSLGGQGALIGANVLTF
v_call: TRBV5-1; clone_size: -; d_call: -; j_call: TRBJ1-1; cdr3_nt: TGCGCCAGCAGCTTGGAGTCAGGGACGGGGGGCACTGAAGCTTTCTTT; cdr3_aa: CASSLESGTGGTEAFF
v_call: TRBV7-2; clone_size: -; d_call: -; j_call: TRBJ1-4; cdr3_nt: TGTGCCAGCAGCGGGTACAGTACAACTAATGAAAAACTGTTTTTT; cdr3_aa: CASSGYSTTNEKLFF
v_call: TRBV10-1; clone_size: -; d_call: -; j_call: TRBJ1-2; cdr3_nt: TGCGCCAGCAGTGAGAAAGGGTTGGACTATGGCTACACCTTC; cdr3_aa: CASSEKGLDYGYTF
v_call: TRBV6-6; clone_size: few; d_call: -; j_call: TRBJ2-7; cdr3_nt: TGTGCCAGCAGTTACAGTGGCGGTGGGATCTACGAGCAGTACTTC; cdr3_aa: CASSYSGGGIYEQYF
v_call: TRBV23-1; clone_size: -; d_call: TRBD1; j_call: TRBJ1-5; cdr3_nt: TGCGCCAGCGGGGGACAGGCTGATAGCAATCAGCCCCAGCATTTT; cdr3_aa: CASGGQADSNQPQHF
v_call: TRBV4-2; clone_size: -; d_call: -; j_call: TRBJ1-1; cdr3_nt: TGTGCCAGCAGCCAAGAAAGGACAGCCAACACTGAAGCTTTCTTT; cdr3_aa: CASSQERTANTEAFF
v_call: TRBV18; clone_size: -; d_call: -; j_call: TRBJ1-5; cdr3_nt: TGTGCCAGCTCACCACAGGAGGCTCGGTCCAATCAGCCCCAGCATTTT; cdr3_aa: CASSPQEARSNQPQHF
v_call: TRBV6-5; clone_size: once; d_call: TRBD1; j_call: TRBJ2-2; cdr3_nt: TGTGCCAGCAGTTCCCAGGCAGGGGGACCCGGGGAGCTGTTTTTT; cdr3_aa: CASSSQAGGPGELFF
v_call: TRBV7-6; clone_size: once; d_call: TRBD1; j_call: TRBJ2-2; cdr3_nt: TGTGCCAGCAGCCCCCGGACAGGAGAGGACACCGGGGAGCTGTTTTTT; cdr3_aa: CASSPRTGEDTGELFF
v_call: TRBV5-1; clone_size: -; d_call: -; j_call: TRBJ1-3; cdr3_nt: TGCGCCAGCAGCTTGGCTAATGCCGGAAACACCATATATTTT; cdr3_aa: CASSLANAGNTIYF
v_call: TRBV7-3; clone_size: few; d_call: -; j_call: TRBJ2-7; cdr3_nt: TGTGCCAGCAGCTTAACTCCAGGCCTCGAGCAGTACTTC; cdr3_aa: CASSLTPGLEQYF
v_call: TRBV10-3; clone_size: -; d_call: TRBD2; j_call: TRBJ2-1; cdr3_nt: TGTGCCATCAGTGCTACGACTAGCGGGGCGGGCGGCAATGAGCAGTTCTTC; cdr3_aa: CAISATTSGAGGNEQFF
v_call: TRBV7-3; clone_size: -; d_call: -; j_call: TRBJ2-5; cdr3_nt: TGTGCCAGCAGCTTAACGCCGACAGACCAAGAGACCCAGTACTTC; cdr3_aa: CASSLTPTDQETQYF
v_call: TRBV25-1; clone_size: few; d_call: -; j_call: TRBJ1-5; cdr3_nt: TGTGCCACCACGGATGGGGGTCCTCCTCAGCCCCAGCATTTT; cdr3_aa: CATTDGGPPQPQHF
v_call: TRBV10-3; clone_size: -; d_call: TRBD1; j_call: TRBJ2-5; cdr3_nt: TGTGCCATCAGTCCAGGGGGCCAAGAGACCCAGTACTTC; cdr3_aa: CAISPGGQETQYF
v_call: TRBV13; clone_size: -; d_call: -; j_call: TRBJ1-2; cdr3_nt: TGTGCCAGCAGCTTAGTTATTAACAGGTCCTATGGCTACACCTTC; cdr3_aa: CASSLVINRSYGYTF
v_call: TRBV13; clone_size: -; d_call: -; j_call: TRBJ2-5; cdr3_nt: TGTGCCAGCAGCTTTACACAGGACAGAGGGGAAGAGACCCAGTACTTC; cdr3_aa: CASSFTQDRGEETQYF
v_call: TRBV5-1; clone_size: -; d_call: -; j_call: TRBJ2-3; cdr3_nt: TGCGCCAGCAGCTTTCTCCGGGGGAGCACAGATACGCAGTATTTT; cdr3_aa: CASSFLRGSTDTQYF
v_call: TRBV6-1; clone_size: -; d_call: TRBD1; j_call: TRBJ1-2; cdr3_nt: TGTGCCAGCAGTGAGCGGACAGGGGAGCGTGGCTACACCTTC; cdr3_aa: CASSERTGERGYTF
v_call: TRBV7-2; clone_size: -; d_call: -; j_call: TRBJ1-1; cdr3_nt: TGTGCCAGCAGCACACTGCGGGGAGGGACTGAAGCTTTCTTT; cdr3_aa: CASSTLRGGTEAFF
v_call: TRBV18; clone_size: once; d_call: -; j_call: TRBJ1-5; cdr3_nt: TGTGCCAGCTCACCCGGAGTCGGGGATAGCAATCAGCCCCAGCATTTT; cdr3_aa: CASSPGVGDSNQPQHF
v_call: TRBV7-3; clone_size: -; d_call: TRBD1; j_call: TRBJ1-1; cdr3_nt: TGTGCCAGCAGCGCGCGGGACAGGGGGAAAGACGGTGGGACTTTCTTT; cdr3_aa: CASSARDRGKDGGTFF
v_call: TRBV5-1; clone_size: -; d_call: TRBD2; j_call: TRBJ2-5; cdr3_nt: TGCGCCAGCAGCAACGGACTAGGGCAAGAGACCCAGTACTTC; cdr3_aa: CASSNGLGQETQYF
v_call: TRBV4-2; clone_size: -; d_call: TRBD1; j_call: TRBJ2-2; cdr3_nt: TGTGCCAGCAGCCACGAGGACAGGGACACCGGGGAGCTGTTTTTT; cdr3_aa: CASSHEDRDTGELFF
v_call: TRBV5-4; clone_size: -; d_call: TRBD1; j_call: TRBJ2-5; cdr3_nt: TGTGCCAGCAGCGCTACGACAGGGCTCGAGACCCAGTACTTC; cdr3_aa: CASSATTGLETQYF
v_call: TRBV5-1; clone_size: -; d_call: -; j_call: TRBJ1-6; cdr3_nt: TGCGCCAGCAGCTTGAGTGGGGAATCACCCCTCCACTTT; cdr3_aa: CASSLSGESPLHF